This TCR beta chain originates from a study of cytomegalovirus exposure and HLA in healthy donors. Study context: Of several hundred genotyped donors, approximately 80% clustered with self-reported Caucasian donors. Findings and limits, study-wide: Within an earlier analysis, most TCR beta V segments proved productive either about 90% or about 30% of the time.

Regarding this clone: Its antigen is still unknown.

Vbeta (60) and Jbeta (13) primers were used in the PCR. Only in-frame clones appear in the TCRdb table, and some are missing; sequencing was by immunoSEQ multiplex PCR. The sample shows approximately 150,000 clones, approximately 79% of them seen only once. Trimming pared 5 bases from V and 4 bases from J, leaving 15 bases between. CDR3 length: 15 amino acids. Per the germline V gene, CDR1 is PRHDT and CDR2 is FYEKMQ (reference sequence). The chain carries TRBV13 and TRBJ2-1, with D unclear. The clonotype originates from a woman aged 25 to 45 in good health and CMV-seronegative. Source material: PBMCs. As DNA, the CDR3 is TGTGCCAGCAGCCCCGGTCCAGCGCCGTACAATGAGCAGTTCTTC. The encoded protein is CASSPGPAPYNEQFF.